The text below deals with one T cell receptor (beta chain). Its antigen is not identified. This sample stems from a study of blood T cells in healthy people across ages. Study-level findings and limits: Nothing was known about donor CMV status, and this possibly confounded expanded clonotype changes.

A second PCR, run for roughly 7 to 12 cycles, used a sample-barcoded 5' primer plus a J-beta primer mix. TCRdb processed the 5' RACE reads anew with MiXCR; each CDR3 protein has one entry. Of more than 800,000 distinct CDR3 sequences in the sample, around 26% are singletons; the top ten hold 15% to 20%. Isolation recovered at least 6.5 million PBMCs from every sample. The sequencing input was blood. This TCR came from an elderly woman in good health.

CDR3 protein: CSARPGAAYGYTF. CDR3 nucleotide sequence: TGCAGTGCTAGGCCGGGGGCGGCCTATGGCTACACCTTC. V usage is TRBV20-1 and J usage is TRBJ1-2; D perhaps matches TRBD1 (6 bases). The CDR3 extends over 13 amino acids. V lost 3 bases to trimming and J lost 4 bases, with 12 bases between them. Germline values: CDR1 DFQATT, CDR2 SNEGSKA (reference sequence).